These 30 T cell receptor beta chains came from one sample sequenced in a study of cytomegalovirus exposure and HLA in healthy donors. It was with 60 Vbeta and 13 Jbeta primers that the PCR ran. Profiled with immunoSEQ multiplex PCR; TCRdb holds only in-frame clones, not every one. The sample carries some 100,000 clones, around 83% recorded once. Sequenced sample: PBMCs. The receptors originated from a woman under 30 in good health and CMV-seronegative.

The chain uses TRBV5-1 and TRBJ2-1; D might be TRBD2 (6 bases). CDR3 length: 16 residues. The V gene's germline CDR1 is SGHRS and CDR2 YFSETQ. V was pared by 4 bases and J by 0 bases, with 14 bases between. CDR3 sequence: CASSPHRTNSYNEQFF. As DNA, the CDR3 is TGCGCCAGCAGCCCTCACAGGACTAACTCCTACAATGAGCAGTTCTTC.

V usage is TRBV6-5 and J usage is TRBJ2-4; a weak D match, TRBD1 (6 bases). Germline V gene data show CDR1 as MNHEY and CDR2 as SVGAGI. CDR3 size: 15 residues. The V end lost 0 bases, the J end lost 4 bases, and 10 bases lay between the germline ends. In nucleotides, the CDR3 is TGTGCCAGCAGTTACTCGACAGGTCTAAAAAACATTCAGTACTTC. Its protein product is CASSYSTGLKNIQYF.

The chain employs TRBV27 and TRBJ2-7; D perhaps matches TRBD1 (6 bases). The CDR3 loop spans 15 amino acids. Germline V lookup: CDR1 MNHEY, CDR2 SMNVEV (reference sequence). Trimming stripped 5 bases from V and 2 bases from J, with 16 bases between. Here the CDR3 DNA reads TGTGCCAGCAGTCAGCAGGGGAAGGGCACCTACGAGCAGTACTTC. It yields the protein CASSQQGKGTYEQYF.

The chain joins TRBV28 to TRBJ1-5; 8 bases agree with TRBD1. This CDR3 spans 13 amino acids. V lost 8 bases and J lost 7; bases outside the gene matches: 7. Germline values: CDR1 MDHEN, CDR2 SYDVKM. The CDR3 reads CASYTGGYQPQHF. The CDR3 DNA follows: TGTGCCAGCTACACAGGGGGATACCAGCCCCAGCATTTT.

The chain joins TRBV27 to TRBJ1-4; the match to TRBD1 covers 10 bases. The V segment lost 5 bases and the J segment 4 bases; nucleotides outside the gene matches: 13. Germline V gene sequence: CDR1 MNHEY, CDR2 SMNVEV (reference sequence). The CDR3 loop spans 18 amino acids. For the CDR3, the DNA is TGTGCCAGCAGTCCTGGGACAGGGGCCCCAAAGGGTAATGAAAAACTGTTTTTT. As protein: CASSPGTGAPKGNEKLFF.

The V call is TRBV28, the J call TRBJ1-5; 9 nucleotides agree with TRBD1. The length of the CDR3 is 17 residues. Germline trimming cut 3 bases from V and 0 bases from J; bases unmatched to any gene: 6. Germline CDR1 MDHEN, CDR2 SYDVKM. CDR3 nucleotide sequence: TGTGCCAGCAGTTTGGGGGGGACAGGGAATAGCAATCAGCCCCAGCATTTT. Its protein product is CASSLGGTGNSNQPQHF.

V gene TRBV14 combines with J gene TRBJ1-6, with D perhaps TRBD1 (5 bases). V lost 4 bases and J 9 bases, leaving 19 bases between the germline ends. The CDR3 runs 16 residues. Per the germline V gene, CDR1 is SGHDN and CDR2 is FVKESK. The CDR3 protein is CASSPPGTGASSPLHF. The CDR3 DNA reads TGTGCCAGCAGCCCCCCCGGGACGGGAGCAAGTTCACCCCTCCACTTT.

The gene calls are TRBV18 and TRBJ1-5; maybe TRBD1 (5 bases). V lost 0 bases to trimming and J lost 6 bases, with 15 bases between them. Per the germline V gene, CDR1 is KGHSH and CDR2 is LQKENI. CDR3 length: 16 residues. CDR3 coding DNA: TGTGCCAGCTCACCACCAGGGAGCGGGGGGGGTCAGCCCCAGCATTTT. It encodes CASSPPGSGGGQPQHF.

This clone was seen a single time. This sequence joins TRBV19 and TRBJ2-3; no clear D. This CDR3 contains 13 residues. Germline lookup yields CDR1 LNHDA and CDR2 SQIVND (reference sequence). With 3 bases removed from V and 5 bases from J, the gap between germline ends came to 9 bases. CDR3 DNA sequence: TGTGCCAGTAGTATTGGCCCGGGAGATACGCAGTATTTT. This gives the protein CASSIGPGDTQYF. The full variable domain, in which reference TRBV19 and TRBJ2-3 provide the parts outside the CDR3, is DGGITQSPKYLFRKEGQNVTLSCEQNLNHDAMYWYRQDPGQGLRLIYYSQIVNDFQKGDIAEGYSVSREKKESFPLTVTSAQKNPTAFYLCASSIGPGDTQYFGPGTRLTVL.

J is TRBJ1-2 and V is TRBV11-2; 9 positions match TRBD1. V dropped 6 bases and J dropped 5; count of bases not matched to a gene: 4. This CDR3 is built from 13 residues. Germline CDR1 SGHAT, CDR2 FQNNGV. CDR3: CASRWTGEYGYTF. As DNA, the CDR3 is TGTGCCAGCAGATGGACAGGGGAGTATGGCTACACCTTC.

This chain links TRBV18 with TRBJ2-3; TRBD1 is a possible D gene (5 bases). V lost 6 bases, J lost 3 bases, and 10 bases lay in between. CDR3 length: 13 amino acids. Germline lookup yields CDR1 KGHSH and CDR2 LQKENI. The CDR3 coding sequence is TGTGCCAGCTCGTTTGGGGCGACAGATACGCAGTATTTT. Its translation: CASSFGATDTQYF.

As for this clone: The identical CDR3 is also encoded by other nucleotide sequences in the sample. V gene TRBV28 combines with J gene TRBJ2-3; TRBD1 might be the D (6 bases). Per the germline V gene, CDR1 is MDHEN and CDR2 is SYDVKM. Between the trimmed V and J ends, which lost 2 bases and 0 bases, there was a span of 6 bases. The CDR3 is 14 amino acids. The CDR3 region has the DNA TGTGCCAGCAGTTTAGGGGGCAGCACAGATACGCAGTATTTT. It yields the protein CASSLGGSTDTQYF. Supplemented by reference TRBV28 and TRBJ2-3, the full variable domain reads DVKVTQSSRYLVKRTGEKVFLECVQDMDHENMFWYRQDPGLGLRLIYFSYDVKMKEKGDIPEGYSVSREKKERFSLILESASTNQTSMYLCASSLGGSTDTQYFGPGTRLTVL.

The CDR3 DNA follows: TGTGCCAGCAGTTCACTAGCGGCAACAGATACGCAGTATTTT. Encoded protein: CASSSLAATDTQYF. The rearrangement joins TRBV6-5 to TRBJ2-3; 8 bases map to TRBD2. The CDR3 runs 14 residues. In germline, CDR1 is MNHEY, CDR2 SVGAGI. V shed 4 bases, J shed 3 bases, and the junction held 3 bases outside the gene matches.

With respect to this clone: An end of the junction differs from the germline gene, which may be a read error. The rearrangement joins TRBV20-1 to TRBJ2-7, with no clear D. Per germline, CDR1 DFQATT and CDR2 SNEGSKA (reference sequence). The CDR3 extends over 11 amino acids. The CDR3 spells CSGRGSYEQYF. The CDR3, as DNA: TGCAGTGGTAGAGGCAGTTACGAGCAGTACTTC.

CDR3 DNA: TGCAGCGCCTGCCTTCTTCACGAGGGTAGCCCCTACGAGCAGTACTTC. Residues: CSACLLHEGSPYEQYF. The rearrangement joins TRBV29-1 to TRBJ2-7; TRBD2 is a possible D gene (5 bases). Germline values: CDR1 SQVTM, CDR2 ANQGSEA. The CDR3 sequence is 16 residues long. Trimming cost V 7 bases and J 2 bases, with 24 bases left between them.

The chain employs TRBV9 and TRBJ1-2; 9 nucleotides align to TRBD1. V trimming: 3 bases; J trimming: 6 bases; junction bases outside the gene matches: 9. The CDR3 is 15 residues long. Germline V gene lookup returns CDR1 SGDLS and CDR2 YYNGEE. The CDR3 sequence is CASSATGTGFNGYTF. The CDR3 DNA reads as TGTGCCAGCAGCGCAACCGGGACAGGGTTCAATGGCTACACCTTC. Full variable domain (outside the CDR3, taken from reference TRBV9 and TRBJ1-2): DSGVTQTPKHLITATGQRVTLRCSPRSGDLSVYWYQQSLDQGLQFLIQYYNGEERAKGNILERFSAQQFPDLHSELNLSSLELGDSALYFCASSATGTGFNGYTFGSGTRLTVV.

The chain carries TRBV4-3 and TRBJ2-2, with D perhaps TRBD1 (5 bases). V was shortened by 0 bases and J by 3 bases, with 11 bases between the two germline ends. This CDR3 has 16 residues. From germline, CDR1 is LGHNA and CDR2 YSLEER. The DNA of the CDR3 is TGCGCCAGCAGCCAAGATCATTCAGGGTACACCGGGGAGCTGTTTTTT. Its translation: CASSQDHSGYTGELFF.

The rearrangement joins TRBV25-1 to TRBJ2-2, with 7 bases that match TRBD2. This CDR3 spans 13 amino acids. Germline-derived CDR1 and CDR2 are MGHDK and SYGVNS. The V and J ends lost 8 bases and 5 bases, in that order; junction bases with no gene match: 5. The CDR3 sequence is CASRGSRTGELFF. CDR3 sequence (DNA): TGTGCCAGCCGCGGGAGTAGGACCGGGGAGCTGTTTTTT.

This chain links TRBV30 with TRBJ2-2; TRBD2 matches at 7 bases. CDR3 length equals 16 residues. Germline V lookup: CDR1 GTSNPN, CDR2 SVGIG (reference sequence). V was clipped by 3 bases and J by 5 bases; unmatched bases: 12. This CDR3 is CAWRGGRGIPTGELFF. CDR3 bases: TGTGCCTGGAGGGGTGGGCGGGGGATTCCGACCGGGGAGCTGTTTTTT.

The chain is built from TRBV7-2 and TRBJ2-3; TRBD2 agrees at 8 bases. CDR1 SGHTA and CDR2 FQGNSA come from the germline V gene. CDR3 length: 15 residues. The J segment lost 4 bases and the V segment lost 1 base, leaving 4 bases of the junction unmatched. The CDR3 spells CASSLGGGRPDTQYF. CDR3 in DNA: TGTGCCAGCAGCTTAGGCGGGGGGAGACCAGATACGCAGTATTTT.

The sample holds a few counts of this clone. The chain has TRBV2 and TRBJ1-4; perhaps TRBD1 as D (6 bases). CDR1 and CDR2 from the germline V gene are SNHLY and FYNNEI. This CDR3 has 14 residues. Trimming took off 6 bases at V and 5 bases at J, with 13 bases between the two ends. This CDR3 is CASSDHRENEKLFF. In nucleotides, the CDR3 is TGTGCCAGCAGCGACCACAGGGAGAATGAAAAACTGTTTTTT.

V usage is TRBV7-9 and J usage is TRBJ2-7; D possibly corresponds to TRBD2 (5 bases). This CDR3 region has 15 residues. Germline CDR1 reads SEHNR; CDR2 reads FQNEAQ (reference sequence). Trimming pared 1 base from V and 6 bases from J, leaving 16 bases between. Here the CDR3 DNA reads TGTGCCAGCAGCTTAGTGAGAGGGTTCCAAGGCGAGCAGTACTTC. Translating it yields CASSLVRGFQGEQYF.

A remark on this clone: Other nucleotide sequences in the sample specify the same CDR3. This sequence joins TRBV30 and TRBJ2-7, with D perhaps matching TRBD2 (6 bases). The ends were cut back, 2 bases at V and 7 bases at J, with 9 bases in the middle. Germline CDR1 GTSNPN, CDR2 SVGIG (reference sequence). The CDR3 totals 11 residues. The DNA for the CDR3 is TGTGCCTGGAGTCTCGGGGGAGAGCAGTACTTC. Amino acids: CAWSLGGEQYF.

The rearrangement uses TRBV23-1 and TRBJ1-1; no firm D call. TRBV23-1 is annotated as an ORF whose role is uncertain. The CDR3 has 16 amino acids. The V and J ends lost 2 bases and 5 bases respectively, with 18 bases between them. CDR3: CASSQDCTLSETEAFF. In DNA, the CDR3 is TGCGCCAGCAGTCAAGATTGCACGCTAAGTGAGACTGAAGCTTTCTTT.

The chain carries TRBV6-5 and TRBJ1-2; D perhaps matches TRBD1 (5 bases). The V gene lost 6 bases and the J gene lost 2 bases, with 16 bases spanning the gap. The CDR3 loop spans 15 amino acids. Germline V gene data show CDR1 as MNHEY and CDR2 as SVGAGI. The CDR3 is CASSLTGPQNYGYTF. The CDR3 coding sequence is TGTGCCAGCAGCCTCACAGGTCCCCAGAACTATGGCTACACCTTC.

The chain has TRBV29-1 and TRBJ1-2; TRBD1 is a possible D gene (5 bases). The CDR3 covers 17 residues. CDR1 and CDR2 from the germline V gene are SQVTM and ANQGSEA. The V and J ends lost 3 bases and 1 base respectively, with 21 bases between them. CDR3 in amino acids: CSVEYPGRQRHNYGYTF. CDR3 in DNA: TGCAGCGTTGAGTACCCCGGGAGACAGCGACATAACTATGGCTACACCTTC.

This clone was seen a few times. Here the CDR3 reads CASIRGLAEGSGANVLTF. The CDR3 nucleotides are TGCGCCAGCATTCGGGGGTTAGCCGAGGGATCTGGGGCCAACGTCCTGACTTTC. The rearrangement joins TRBV5-1 to TRBJ2-6, with D perhaps matching TRBD2 (6 bases). Per germline, CDR1 SGHRS and CDR2 YFSETQ. The CDR3 runs 18 residues. V was shortened by 6 bases and J by 1 base, with 20 bases between the two germline ends.

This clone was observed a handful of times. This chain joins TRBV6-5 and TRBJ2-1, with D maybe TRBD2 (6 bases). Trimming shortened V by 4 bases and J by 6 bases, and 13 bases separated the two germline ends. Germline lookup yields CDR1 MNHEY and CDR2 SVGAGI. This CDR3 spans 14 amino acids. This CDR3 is CASSSTSLGNEQFF. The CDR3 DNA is TGTGCCAGCAGTTCTACTAGCCTAGGCAATGAGCAGTTCTTC.

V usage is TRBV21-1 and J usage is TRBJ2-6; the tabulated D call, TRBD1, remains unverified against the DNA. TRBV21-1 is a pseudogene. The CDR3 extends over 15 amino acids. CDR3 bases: TGTGCCAGCAGGCCGCACAGGGCTGGGGCCAACGTCCTGACTTTC. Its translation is CASRPHRAGANVLTF.

CDR3 nucleotides: TGTGCCACCAGCAGAGATAGGGGCTCTGGAAACACCATATATTTT. Translated: CATSRDRGSGNTIYF. The rearrangement links TRBV15 to TRBJ1-3; maybe TRBD1 (5 bases). CDR3 length equals 15 residues. The germline CDR1 and CDR2 sequences are LNHNV and YYDKDF (reference sequence). V was trimmed by 0 bases and J by 0 bases, leaving 6 bases between them.